The 3 T cell receptor beta chains below all came from one sample that was sequenced in a study of metastatic and nonmetastatic thyroid tumors. TCRdb re-clonotyped the PCR reads through MiXCR. Of 26,000 or so clones listed, 15% were seen once; the top ten hold about 15%. All patients were treatment-naive before thyroid surgery. The specimen was blood. The receptors derive from a male donor with papillary thyroid cancer or a benign thyroid nodule (not recorded which). Some clones in this sample may be carry-over from other donors' samples.

This clone was seen many times. V usage is TRBV3-1 and J usage is TRBJ2-2; D tentatively fits TRBD1 or TRBD2 (6 bases each). In germline, CDR1 is LGHDT, CDR2 YNNKEL (reference sequence). Trimming left V 3 bases short and J 5 bases short, with 10 bases between. This CDR3 comprises 14 residues. This CDR3 is CASSQRGETGELFF. The CDR3 DNA sequence: TGTGCCAGCAGCCAGAGGGGGGAGACCGGGGAGCTGTTTTTT.

With respect to this clone: Since a much larger clone is just one base distant, this may be a read error. The V and J genes are TRBV5-5 and TRBJ1-3; possibly TRBD1 for D (6 bases). Trimming took off 5 bases at V and 3 bases at J, with 15 bases between the two ends. This CDR3 comprises 15 residues. Germline loops: CDR1 SGHKS, CDR2 YYEKEE (reference sequence). The CDR3 protein is CASSSRAGDGNTIYF. The CDR3 nucleotides read TGTGCCAGCAGTTCGAGGGCAGGGGATGGAAACACCATATATTTT.

This clone was detected many times. The rearrangement joins TRBV12-3 or TRBV12-4 to TRBJ2-1, with D possibly TRBD2 on 5 matching bases. The CDR3 sequence is 13 residues long. The V end lost 2 bases, the J end lost 7 bases, and 9 bases lay between the germline ends. The CDR3 reads CASSLFGGNEQFF. The CDR3 region has the DNA TGTGCCAGCAGTTTATTCGGCGGGAATGAGCAGTTCTTC.